A selection of T cell receptor beta chains follows, all from one sample in a study of CD8 T cells in ankylosing spondylitis. TCRdb reanalysed the 5' RACE reads using MiXCR and keeps one entry per CDR3 protein. The repertoire has fewer than 550,000 distinct CDR3 sequences, approximately 5.3% of them found once; the top ten carry under 4.5%. Sample: blood, either unsorted or a sorted T cell fraction (not recorded which). Receptors were obtained from a male donor with ankylosing spondylitis. The conserved cysteine and the conserved F or W are not part of the CDR3 here. Each record gives: J gene, V gene, CDR3 length, CDR3 protein.

>TRBJ2-1|TRBV29-1|16
SVEVQRLAGLVEDEQF
>TRBJ1-5|TRBV5-1|11
ASSPTGHPPQH
>TRBJ2-3|TRBV10-3|12
AIRTGRSTDTQY
>TRBJ2-1|TRBV2|13
ASRTTSGEYNEQF
>TRBJ2-7|TRBV5-1|11
ASSLTPPYEQY
>TRBJ2-5|TRBV20-1|13
CARDRRGGQETQY
>TRBJ2-7|TRBV11-2|12
ASSSRPISYEQY
>TRBJ2-7|TRBV6-5|12
ASSFRDRFYEQY
>TRBJ2-2|TRBV20-1|14
SARASGTEPTGELF
>TRBJ1-1|TRBV20-1|10
SAFGGSTEAF
>TRBJ2-5|TRBV11-2|14
ASSTTRTGGGGTQY
>TRBJ2-6|TRBV6-4|16
ASSDSASARSGANVLT
>TRBJ1-5|TRBV11-2|13
ASSSNRGGNQPQH
>TRBJ1-2|TRBV20-1|15
SARAAPGQGRNYGYT
>TRBJ1-2|TRBV12-3/TRBV12-4|12
ASSLGSRGYGYT
>TRBJ2-7|TRBV14|12
ASSQLIRPVEQY
>TRBJ2-1|TRBV7-9|15
ASSLALTSGSHNEQF
>TRBJ2-6|TRBV6-2/TRBV6-3|15
ASSYLVTGAGANVLT
>TRBJ2-7|TRBV20-1|15
SARDIELAGGPYEQY
>TRBJ2-3|TRBV5-1|13
ASSLRPTSTDTQY
>TRBJ2-2|TRBV20-1|11
SVKGSNTGELF
>TRBJ1-5|TRBV10-3|13
AISEVGSIGQPQH
>TRBJ2-5|TRBV11-1|14
ASSSRDRGIGETQY
>TRBJ2-1|TRBV4-3|16
ASSQDGSSEGYGNEQF
>TRBJ1-1|TRBV20-1|12
SARDQGLNTEAF
>TRBJ1-5|TRBV27|13
ASSFDRGPNQPQH
>TRBJ2-1|TRBV4-2|13
ASSQNRDPFNEQF
>TRBJ1-2|TRBV6-6|11
ASSYSDNYGYT
>TRBJ2-1|TRBV10-3|14
AISGLRDSFYNEQF